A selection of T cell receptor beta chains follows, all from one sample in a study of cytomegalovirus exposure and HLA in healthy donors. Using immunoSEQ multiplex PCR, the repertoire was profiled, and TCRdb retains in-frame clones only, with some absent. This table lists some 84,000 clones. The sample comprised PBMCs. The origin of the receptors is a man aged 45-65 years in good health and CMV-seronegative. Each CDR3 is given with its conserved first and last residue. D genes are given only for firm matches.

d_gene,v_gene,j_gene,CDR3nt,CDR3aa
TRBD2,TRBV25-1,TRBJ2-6,TGTGCCAGCAGTGGTAGCGGGGGGGCTCACCTTGGGGCCAACGTCCTGACTTTC,CASSGSGGAHLGANVLTF
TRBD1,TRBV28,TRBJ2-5,TGTGCCAGCAGTTTACGAGGGGGCGTTGAGACCCAGTACTTC,CASSLRGGVETQYF
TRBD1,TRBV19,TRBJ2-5,TGTGCCAGTAGTATGAGGGACAGGGGGGGTGAGACCCAGTACTTC,CASSMRDRGGETQYF
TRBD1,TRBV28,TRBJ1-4,TGTGCCAGCAGACAACGGGACAGGGCTCGGGAAAAACTGTTTTTT,CASRQRDRAREKLFF
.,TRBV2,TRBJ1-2,TGTGCCAGCAGTGAATACTACAGGGATGATGGCTACACCTTC,CASSEYYRDDGYTF
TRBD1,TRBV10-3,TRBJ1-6,TGTGCCATCAGTGAACAGGGGGCGAAGGGATCACCCCTCCACTTT,CAISEQGAKGSPLHF
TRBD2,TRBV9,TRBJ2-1,TGTGCCAGCAGCGTAGAAGCGGGGGCCGGGAATGAGCAGTTCTTC,CASSVEAGAGNEQFF
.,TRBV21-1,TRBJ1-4,TGTGCCAGCAGCGCTCACAGGGGCTCTAATGAAAAACTGTTTTTT,CASSAHRGSNEKLFF
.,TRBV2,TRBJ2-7,TGTGCCAGCAGTGTGTCGCCAGGGGTTAGCGAGCAGTACTTC,CASSVSPGVSEQYF
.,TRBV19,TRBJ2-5,TGTGCCAGTAGTATGTCGCCGGGGTCCGAGACCCAGTACTTC,CASSMSPGSETQYF
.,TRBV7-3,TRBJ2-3,TGTGCCAGCAGCCGACAGACAGAGGATACGCAGTATTTT,CASSRQTEDTQYF
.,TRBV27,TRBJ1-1,TGTGCCAGCAGTTCTAGGGGGAACACTGAAGCTTTCTTT,CASSSRGNTEAFF
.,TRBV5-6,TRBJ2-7,TGTGCCAGCAGCTTGGGGAACTACGAGCAGTACTTC,CASSLGNYEQYF
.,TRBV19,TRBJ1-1,TGTGCCAGTAGTAAGTCGGGAAAGACTGAAGCTTTCTTT,CASSKSGKTEAFF
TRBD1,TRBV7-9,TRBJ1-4,TGTGCCAGCAGCTTAGTTCGGACAGGGGGGCCTGAAAAACTGTTTTTT,CASSLVRTGGPEKLFF
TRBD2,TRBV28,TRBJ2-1,TGTGCCAGCAGTGTAACTAGCGGGGGATACAATGAGCAGTTCTTC,CASSVTSGGYNEQFF
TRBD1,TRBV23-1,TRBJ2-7,TGCGCCAGCAGTCAATCAGAGGGGGCTGCCCGAGTCTTACCCTACGAGCAGTACTTC,CASSQSEGAARVLPYEQYF